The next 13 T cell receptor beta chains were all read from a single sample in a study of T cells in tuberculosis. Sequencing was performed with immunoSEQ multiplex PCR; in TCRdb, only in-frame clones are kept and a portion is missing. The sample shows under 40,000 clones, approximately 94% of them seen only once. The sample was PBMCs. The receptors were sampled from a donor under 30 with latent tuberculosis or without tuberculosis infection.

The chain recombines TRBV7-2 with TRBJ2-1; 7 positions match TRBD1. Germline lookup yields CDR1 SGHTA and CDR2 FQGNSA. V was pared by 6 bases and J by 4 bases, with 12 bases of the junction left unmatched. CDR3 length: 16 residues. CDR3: CASRSRQGALYNEQFF. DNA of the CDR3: TGTGCCAGCAGATCGAGACAGGGCGCTCTTTACAATGAGCAGTTCTTC.

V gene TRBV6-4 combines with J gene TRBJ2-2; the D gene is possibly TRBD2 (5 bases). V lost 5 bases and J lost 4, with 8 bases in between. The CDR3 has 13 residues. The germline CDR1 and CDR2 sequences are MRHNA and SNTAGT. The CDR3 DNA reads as TGTGCCAGCAGTCGCCGGGGCACCGGGGAGCTGTTTTTT. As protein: CASSRRGTGELFF.

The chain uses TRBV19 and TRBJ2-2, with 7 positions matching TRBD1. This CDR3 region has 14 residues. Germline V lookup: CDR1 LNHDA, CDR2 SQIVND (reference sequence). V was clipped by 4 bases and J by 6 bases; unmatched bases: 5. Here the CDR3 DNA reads TGTGCCAGTAGTAACCGTGACAGGGCCGGGGAGCTGTTTTTT. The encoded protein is CASSNRDRAGELFF.

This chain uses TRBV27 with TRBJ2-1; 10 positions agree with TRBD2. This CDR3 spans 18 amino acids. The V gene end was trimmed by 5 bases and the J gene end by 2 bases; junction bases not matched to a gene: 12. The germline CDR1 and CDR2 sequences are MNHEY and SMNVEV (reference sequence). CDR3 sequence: CASSIPRSGRAPYNEQFF. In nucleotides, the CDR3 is TGTGCCAGCAGTATCCCGCGAAGCGGGAGGGCCCCCTACAATGAGCAGTTCTTC.

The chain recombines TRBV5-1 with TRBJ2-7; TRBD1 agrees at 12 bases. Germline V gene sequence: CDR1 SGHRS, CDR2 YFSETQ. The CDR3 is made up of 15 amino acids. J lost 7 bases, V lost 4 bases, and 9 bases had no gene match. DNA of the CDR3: TGCGCCAGCAGCGCTCCGGGACAGGGGGCTGGGGAGCAGTACTTC. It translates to CASSAPGQGAGEQYF.

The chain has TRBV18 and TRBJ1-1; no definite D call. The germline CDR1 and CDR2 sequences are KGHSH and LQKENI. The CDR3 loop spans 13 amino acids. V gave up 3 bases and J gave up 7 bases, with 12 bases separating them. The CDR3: CASSPIAEGEAFF. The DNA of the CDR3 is TGTGCCAGCTCACCGATAGCAGAAGGTGAAGCTTTCTTT. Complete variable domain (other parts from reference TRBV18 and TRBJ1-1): NAGVMQNPRHLVRRRGQEARLRCSPMKGHSHVYWYRQLPEEGLKFMVYLQKENIIDESGMPKERFSAEFPKEGPSILRIQQVVRGDSAAYFCASSPIAEGEAFFGQGTRLTVV.

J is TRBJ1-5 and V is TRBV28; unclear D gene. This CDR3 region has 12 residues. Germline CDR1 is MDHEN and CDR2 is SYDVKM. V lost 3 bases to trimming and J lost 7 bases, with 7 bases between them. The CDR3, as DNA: TGTGCCAGCAGTTTGGGCCGACAGCCCCAGCATTTT. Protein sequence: CASSLGRQPQHF.

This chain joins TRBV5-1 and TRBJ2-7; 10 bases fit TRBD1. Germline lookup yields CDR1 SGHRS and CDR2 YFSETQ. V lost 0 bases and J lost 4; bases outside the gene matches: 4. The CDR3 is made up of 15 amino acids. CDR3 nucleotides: TGCGCCAGCAGCTTGGATGGACAGGGGGTGTACGAGCAGTACTTC. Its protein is CASSLDGQGVYEQYF.

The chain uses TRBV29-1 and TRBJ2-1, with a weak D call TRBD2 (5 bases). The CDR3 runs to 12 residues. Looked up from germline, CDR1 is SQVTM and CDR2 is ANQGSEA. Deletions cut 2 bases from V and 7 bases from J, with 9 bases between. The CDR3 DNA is TGCAGCGTTGAACGGACTCCAAATGAGCAGTTCTTC. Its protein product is CSVERTPNEQFF.

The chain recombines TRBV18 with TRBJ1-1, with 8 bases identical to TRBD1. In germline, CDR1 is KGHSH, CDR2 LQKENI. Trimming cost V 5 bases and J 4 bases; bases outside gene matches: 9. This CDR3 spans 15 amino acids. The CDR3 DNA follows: TGTGCCAGCTCAATAACCAGGGGGCTGGGCACTGAAGCTTTCTTT. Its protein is CASSITRGLGTEAFF.

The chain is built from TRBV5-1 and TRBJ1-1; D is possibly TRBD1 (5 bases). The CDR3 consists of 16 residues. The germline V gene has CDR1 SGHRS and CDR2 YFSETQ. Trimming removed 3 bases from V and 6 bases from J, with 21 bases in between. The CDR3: CASSWGRVSARSEAFF. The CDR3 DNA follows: TGCGCCAGCAGCTGGGGCCGAGTCAGCGCCCGGTCTGAAGCTTTCTTT.

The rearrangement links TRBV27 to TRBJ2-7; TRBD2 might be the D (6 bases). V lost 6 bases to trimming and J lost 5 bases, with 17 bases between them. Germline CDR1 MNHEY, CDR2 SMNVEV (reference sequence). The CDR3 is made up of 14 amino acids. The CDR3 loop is CASSLRAGRDEQYF. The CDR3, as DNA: TGTGCCAGCAGCTTAAGAGCGGGTAGGGACGAGCAGTACTTC.

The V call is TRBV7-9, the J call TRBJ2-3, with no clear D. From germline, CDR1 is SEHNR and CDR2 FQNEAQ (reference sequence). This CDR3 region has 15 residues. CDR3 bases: TGTGCGGGCAGCCCTTCAGGCTCGGACACAGATACGCAGTATTTT. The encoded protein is CAGSPSGSDTDTQYF.